These T cell receptor beta chains were read from a single sample in a study of cytomegalovirus exposure and HLA in healthy donors. The table came from immunoSEQ multiplex PCR; TCRdb's copy has only in-frame clones and leaves some out. This sample has 150,000 or so clones, with about 86% found just once. The sequencing input was PBMCs. The receptors shown here come from a human donor in good health. CDR3s include the opening cysteine and the closing phenylalanine or tryptophan. A D gene is named only where the DNA matches it firmly. Size is omitted from some rows. Given values are once, few, many or a class for expanded clones.

v_gene: TRBV5-1; abundance: .; d_gene: TRBD1; j_gene: TRBJ1-4; CDR3aa: CASCLGQAPTNEKLFF; CDR3nt: TGCGCCAGCTGCTTGGGACAGGCCCCAACTAATGAAAAACTGTTTTTT
v_gene: TRBV19; abundance: .; d_gene: TRBD1; j_gene: TRBJ2-3; CDR3aa: CARGQGGADTQYF; CDR3nt: TGTGCCAGGGGACAGGGTGGAGCAGATACGCAGTATTTT
v_gene: TRBV7-2; abundance: .; d_gene: .; j_gene: TRBJ1-5; CDR3aa: CASSLDGTQNQPQHF; CDR3nt: TGTGCCAGCAGCTTAGATGGGACACAGAATCAGCCCCAGCATTTT
v_gene: TRBV19; abundance: .; d_gene: TRBD1; j_gene: TRBJ1-3; CDR3aa: CATRDRGSSGNTIYF; CDR3nt: TGTGCCACCCGGGACAGGGGATCTTCTGGAAACACCATATATTTT
v_gene: TRBV5-1; abundance: .; d_gene: .; j_gene: TRBJ1-2; CDR3aa: CASSLGQYYPINYGYTF; CDR3nt: TGCGCCAGCAGTCTGGGGCAGTACTATCCTATTAACTATGGCTACACCTTC
v_gene: TRBV5-1; abundance: .; d_gene: TRBD1; j_gene: TRBJ1-6; CDR3aa: CASSSGQDYNSPLHF; CDR3nt: TGCGCCAGCAGCTCCGGACAGGATTATAATTCACCCCTCCACTTT
v_gene: TRBV6-1; abundance: .; d_gene: .; j_gene: TRBJ2-3; CDR3aa: CASSDTITADTQYF; CDR3nt: TGTGCCAGCAGTGACACTATTACGGCAGATACGCAGTATTTT
v_gene: TRBV7-2; abundance: .; d_gene: TRBD2; j_gene: TRBJ2-1; CDR3aa: CASTKTSGREQFF; CDR3nt: TGTGCCAGCACCAAGACTAGCGGACGTGAGCAGTTCTTC
v_gene: TRBV11-2; abundance: .; d_gene: TRBD1; j_gene: TRBJ1-1; CDR3aa: CASSPRWDRSTEAFF; CDR3nt: TGTGCCAGCAGCCCCCGATGGGACAGGAGCACTGAAGCTTTCTTT
v_gene: TRBV18; abundance: .; d_gene: .; j_gene: TRBJ1-1; CDR3aa: CASSPRPKQGSNTEAFF; CDR3nt: TGTGCCAGCTCACCACGGCCAAAACAGGGTTCGAACACTGAAGCTTTCTTT
v_gene: TRBV4-3; abundance: .; d_gene: .; j_gene: TRBJ1-5; CDR3aa: CASSQDPVEWAGAASQPQHF; CDR3nt: TGCGCCAGCAGCCAAGATCCAGTCGAGTGGGCAGGGGCCGCAAGTCAGCCCCAGCATTTT
v_gene: TRBV28; abundance: .; d_gene: TRBD2; j_gene: TRBJ2-2; CDR3aa: CASSSSGLAGSKNTGELFF; CDR3nt: TGTGCCAGCAGTTCCTCGGGACTAGCGGGATCTAAGAACACCGGGGAGCTGTTTTTT
v_gene: TRBV6-1; abundance: .; d_gene: TRBD1; j_gene: TRBJ1-5; CDR3aa: CASTAGGINQPQHF; CDR3nt: TGTGCCAGCACCGCAGGGGGAATCAATCAGCCCCAGCATTTT
v_gene: TRBV28; abundance: .; d_gene: .; j_gene: TRBJ1-2; CDR3aa: CASSFLNYGYTF; CDR3nt: TGTGCCAGCAGTTTTCTTAACTATGGCTACACCTTC
v_gene: TRBV5-6; abundance: .; d_gene: .; j_gene: TRBJ1-2; CDR3aa: CASSLRGTYGYTF; CDR3nt: TGTGCCAGCAGCTTAAGGGGGACCTATGGCTACACCTTC
v_gene: TRBV2; abundance: once; d_gene: .; j_gene: TRBJ1-1; CDR3aa: CASSVQWNTEAFF; CDR3nt: TGTGCCAGCAGTGTTCAATGGAACACTGAAGCTTTCTTT
v_gene: TRBV6-6; abundance: .; d_gene: TRBD1; j_gene: TRBJ1-6; CDR3aa: CASSYLTGENSPLHF; CDR3nt: TGTGCCAGCAGTTACCTCACAGGGGAGAATTCACCCCTCCACTTT
v_gene: TRBV4-1; abundance: .; d_gene: TRBD2; j_gene: TRBJ2-1; CDR3aa: CASSHLTSGGHNEQFF; CDR3nt: TGCGCCAGCAGCCACCTCACTAGCGGGGGTCACAATGAGCAGTTCTTC
v_gene: TRBV7-2; abundance: .; d_gene: TRBD1; j_gene: TRBJ1-5; CDR3aa: CASSLPRQGRGNQPQHF; CDR3nt: TGTGCCAGCAGCTTACCAAGACAGGGAAGGGGCAATCAGCCCCAGCATTTT
v_gene: TRBV28; abundance: .; d_gene: .; j_gene: TRBJ2-7; CDR3aa: CASSLLSDSREQYF; CDR3nt: TGTGCCAGCAGTTTATTGTCGGATTCTAGGGAGCAGTACTTC
v_gene: TRBV5-1; abundance: .; d_gene: TRBD1; j_gene: TRBJ1-2; CDR3aa: CASSAGTGAYYGYTF; CDR3nt: TGCGCCAGCAGCGCCGGGACAGGGGCATACTATGGCTACACCTTC
v_gene: TRBV7-9; abundance: .; d_gene: TRBD2; j_gene: TRBJ2-2; CDR3aa: CASSRGGAEDGELFF; CDR3nt: TGTGCCAGCAGCCGCGGGGGTGCGGAAGACGGGGAGCTGTTTTTT
v_gene: TRBV30; abundance: .; d_gene: TRBD2; j_gene: TRBJ2-7; CDR3aa: CAWSAGTSGTEQYF; CDR3nt: TGTGCCTGGAGTGCGGGGACTAGCGGGACCGAGCAGTACTTC
v_gene: TRBV28; abundance: .; d_gene: TRBD1; j_gene: TRBJ1-2; CDR3aa: CASSAGQGFAYTF; CDR3nt: TGTGCCAGCAGCGCGGGACAGGGGTTTGCCTACACCTTC
v_gene: TRBV19; abundance: .; d_gene: .; j_gene: TRBJ1-2; CDR3aa: CASTVGHGYTF; CDR3nt: TGTGCCAGCACAGTAGGTCATGGCTACACCTTC
v_gene: TRBV6-1; abundance: .; d_gene: .; j_gene: TRBJ1-1; CDR3aa: CASSEPGMIPPEAFF; CDR3nt: TGTGCCAGCAGCGAACCAGGGATGATCCCCCCTGAAGCTTTCTTT
v_gene: TRBV6-1; abundance: .; d_gene: TRBD1; j_gene: TRBJ1-3; CDR3aa: CASTKATGDGNTIYF; CDR3nt: TGTGCCAGCACCAAAGCGACAGGGGACGGAAACACCATATATTTT
v_gene: TRBV5-4; abundance: once; d_gene: TRBD1; j_gene: TRBJ2-3; CDR3aa: CASSRDSMADTQYF; CDR3nt: TGTGCCAGCAGCCGGGACAGCATGGCGGATACGCAGTATTTT
v_gene: TRBV6-5; abundance: few; d_gene: .; j_gene: TRBJ1-2; CDR3aa: CASSRANYGYTF; CDR3nt: TGTGCCAGCAGCAGGGCTAACTATGGCTACACCTTC
v_gene: TRBV4-3; abundance: .; d_gene: TRBD2; j_gene: TRBJ2-1; CDR3aa: CASSQDILSAGGHDEQFF; CDR3nt: TGCGCCAGCAGCCAAGATATATTGTCAGCGGGGGGGCATGATGAGCAGTTCTTC
v_gene: TRBV27; abundance: .; d_gene: .; j_gene: TRBJ2-1; CDR3aa: CASSLSVEGPNNEQFF; CDR3nt: TGTGCCAGCAGTTTATCGGTAGAGGGTCCAAACAATGAGCAGTTCTTC